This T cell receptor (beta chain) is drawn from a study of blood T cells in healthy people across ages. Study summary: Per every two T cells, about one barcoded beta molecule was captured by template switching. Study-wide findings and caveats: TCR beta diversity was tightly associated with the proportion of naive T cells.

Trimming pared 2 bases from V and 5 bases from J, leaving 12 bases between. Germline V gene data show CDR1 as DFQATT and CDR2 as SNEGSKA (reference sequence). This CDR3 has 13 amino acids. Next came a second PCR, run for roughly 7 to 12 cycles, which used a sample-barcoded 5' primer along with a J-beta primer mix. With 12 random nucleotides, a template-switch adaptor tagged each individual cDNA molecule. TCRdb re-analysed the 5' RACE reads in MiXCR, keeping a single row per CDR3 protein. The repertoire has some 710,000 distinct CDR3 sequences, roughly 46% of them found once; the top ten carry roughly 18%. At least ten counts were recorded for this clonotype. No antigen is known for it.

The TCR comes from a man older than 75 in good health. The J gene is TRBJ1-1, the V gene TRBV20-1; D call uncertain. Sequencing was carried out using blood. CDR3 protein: CSARRPQRTEAFF. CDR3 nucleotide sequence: TGCAGTGCTAGAAGACCCCAAAGAACTGAAGCTTTCTTT.